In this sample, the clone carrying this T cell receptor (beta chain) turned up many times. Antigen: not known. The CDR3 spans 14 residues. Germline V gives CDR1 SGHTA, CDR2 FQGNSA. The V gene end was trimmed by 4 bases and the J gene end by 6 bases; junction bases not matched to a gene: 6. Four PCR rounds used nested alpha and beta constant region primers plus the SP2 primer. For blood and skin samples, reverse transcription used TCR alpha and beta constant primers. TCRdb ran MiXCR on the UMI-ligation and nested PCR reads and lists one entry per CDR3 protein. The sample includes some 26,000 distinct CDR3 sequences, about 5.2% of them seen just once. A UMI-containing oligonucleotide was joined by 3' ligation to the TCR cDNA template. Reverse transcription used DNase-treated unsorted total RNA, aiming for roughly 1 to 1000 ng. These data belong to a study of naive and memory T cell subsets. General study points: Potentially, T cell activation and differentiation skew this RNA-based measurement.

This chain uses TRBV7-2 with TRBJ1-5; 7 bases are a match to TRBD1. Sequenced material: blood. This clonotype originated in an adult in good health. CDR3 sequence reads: CASSSDAGGQPQHF. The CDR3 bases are TGTGCCAGCAGCTCAGACGCAGGGGGTCAGCCCCAGCATTTT.